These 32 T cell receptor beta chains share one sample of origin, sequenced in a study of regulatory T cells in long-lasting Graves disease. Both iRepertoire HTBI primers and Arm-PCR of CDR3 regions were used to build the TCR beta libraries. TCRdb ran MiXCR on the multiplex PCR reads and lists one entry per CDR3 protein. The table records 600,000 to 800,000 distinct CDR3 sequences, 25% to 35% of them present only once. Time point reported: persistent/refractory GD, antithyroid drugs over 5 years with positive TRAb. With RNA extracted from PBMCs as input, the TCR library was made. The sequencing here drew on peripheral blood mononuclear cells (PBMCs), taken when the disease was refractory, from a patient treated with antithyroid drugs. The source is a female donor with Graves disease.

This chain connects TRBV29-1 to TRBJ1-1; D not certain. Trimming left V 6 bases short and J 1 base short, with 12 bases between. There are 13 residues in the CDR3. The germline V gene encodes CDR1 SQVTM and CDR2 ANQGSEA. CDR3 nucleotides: TGCAGCGTCATCAGGAGGCCGAACACTGAAGCTTTCTTT. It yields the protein CSVIRRPNTEAFF.

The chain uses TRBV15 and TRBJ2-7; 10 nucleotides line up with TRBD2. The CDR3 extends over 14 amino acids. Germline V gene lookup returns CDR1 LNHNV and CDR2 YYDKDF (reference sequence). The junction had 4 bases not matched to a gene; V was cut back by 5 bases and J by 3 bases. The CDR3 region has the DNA TGTGCCACCAGCGTACTAGCGGGGCTCTACGAGCAGTACTTC. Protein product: CATSVLAGLYEQYF. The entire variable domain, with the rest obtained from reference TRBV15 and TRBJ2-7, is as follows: DAMVIQNPRYQVTQFGKPVTLSCSQTLNHNVMYWYQQKSSQAPKLLFHYYDKDFNNEADTPDNFQSRRPNTSFCFLDIRSPGLGDTAMYLCATSVLAGLYEQYFGPGTRLTVT.

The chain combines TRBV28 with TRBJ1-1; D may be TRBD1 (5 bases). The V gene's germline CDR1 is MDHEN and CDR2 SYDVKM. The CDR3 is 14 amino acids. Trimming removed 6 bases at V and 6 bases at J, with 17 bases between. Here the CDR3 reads CASSPFPATAEAFF. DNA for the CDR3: TGTGCCAGCAGCCCCTTTCCGGCGACAGCTGAAGCTTTCTTT.

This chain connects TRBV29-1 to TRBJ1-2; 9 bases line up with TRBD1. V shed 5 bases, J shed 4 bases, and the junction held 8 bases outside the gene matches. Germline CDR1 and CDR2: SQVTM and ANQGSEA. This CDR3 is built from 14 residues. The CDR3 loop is CSVPGTGLGYGYTF. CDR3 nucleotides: TGCAGCGTTCCCGGGACAGGGTTAGGCTATGGCTACACCTTC.

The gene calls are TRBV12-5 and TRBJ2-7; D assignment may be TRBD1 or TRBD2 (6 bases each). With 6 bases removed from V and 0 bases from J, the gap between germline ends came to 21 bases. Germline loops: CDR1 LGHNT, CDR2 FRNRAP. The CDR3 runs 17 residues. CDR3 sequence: CASGYLTGRRGSYEQYF. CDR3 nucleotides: TGTGCTAGTGGATATTTAACAGGGCGGAGGGGCTCCTACGAGCAGTACTTC. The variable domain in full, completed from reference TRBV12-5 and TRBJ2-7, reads DARVTQTPRHKVTEMGQEVTMRCQPILGHNTVFWYRQTMMQGLELLAYFRNRAPLDDSGMPKDRFSAEMPDATLATLKIQPSEPRDSAVYFCASGYLTGRRGSYEQYFGPGTRLTVT.

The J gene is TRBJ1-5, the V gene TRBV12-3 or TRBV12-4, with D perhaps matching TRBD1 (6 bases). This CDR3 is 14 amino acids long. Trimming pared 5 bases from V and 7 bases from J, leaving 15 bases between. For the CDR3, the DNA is TGTGCCAGCAGTACTATCGCAGGGGCCCAGCCCCAGCATTTT. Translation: CASSTIAGAQPQHF.

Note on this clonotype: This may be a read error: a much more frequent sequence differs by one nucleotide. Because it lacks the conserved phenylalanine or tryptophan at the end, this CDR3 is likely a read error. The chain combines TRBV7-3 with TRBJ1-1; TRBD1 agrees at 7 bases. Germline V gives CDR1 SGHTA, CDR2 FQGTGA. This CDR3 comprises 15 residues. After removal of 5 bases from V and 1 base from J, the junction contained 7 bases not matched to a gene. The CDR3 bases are TGTGCCAGCAGCGTTAACAGGGGCGCGAACACTGAAGCTTTCCTT. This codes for CASSVNRGANTEAFL.

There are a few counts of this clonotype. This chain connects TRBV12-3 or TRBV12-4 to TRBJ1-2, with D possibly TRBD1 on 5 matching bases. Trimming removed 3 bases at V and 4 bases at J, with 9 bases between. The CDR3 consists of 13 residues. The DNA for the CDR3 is TGTGCCAGCAGTTTTCCAGGGCTCTATGGCTACACCTTC. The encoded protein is CASSFPGLYGYTF.

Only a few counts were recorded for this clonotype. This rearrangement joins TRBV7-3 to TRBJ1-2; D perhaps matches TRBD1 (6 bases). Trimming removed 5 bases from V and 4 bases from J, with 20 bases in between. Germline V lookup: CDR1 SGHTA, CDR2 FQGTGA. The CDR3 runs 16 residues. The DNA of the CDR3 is TGTGCCAGCAGCCCTCGGGGGGGGGCGGCAGTCTATGGCTACACCTTC. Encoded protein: CASSPRGGAAVYGYTF.

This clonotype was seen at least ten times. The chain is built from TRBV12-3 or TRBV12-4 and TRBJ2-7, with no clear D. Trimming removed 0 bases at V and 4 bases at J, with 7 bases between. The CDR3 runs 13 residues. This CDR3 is CASSLAPRYEQYF. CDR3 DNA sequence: TGTGCCAGCAGTTTAGCGCCCCGGTACGAGCAGTACTTC.

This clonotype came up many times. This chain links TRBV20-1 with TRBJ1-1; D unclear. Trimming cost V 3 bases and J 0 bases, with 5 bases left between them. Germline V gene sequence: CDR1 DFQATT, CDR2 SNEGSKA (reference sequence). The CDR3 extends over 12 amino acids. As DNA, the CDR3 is TGCAGTGCTAGGGACCTGAACACTGAAGCTTTCTTT. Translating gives CSARDLNTEAFF.

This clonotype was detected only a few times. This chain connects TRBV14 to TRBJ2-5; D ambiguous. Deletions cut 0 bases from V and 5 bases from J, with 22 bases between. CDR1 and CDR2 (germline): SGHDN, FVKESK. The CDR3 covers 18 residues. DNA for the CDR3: TGTGCCAGCAGCCAAGATTTATCGGCAGGCCCGCCCTGGGAGACCCAGTACTTC. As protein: CASSQDLSAGPPWETQYF.

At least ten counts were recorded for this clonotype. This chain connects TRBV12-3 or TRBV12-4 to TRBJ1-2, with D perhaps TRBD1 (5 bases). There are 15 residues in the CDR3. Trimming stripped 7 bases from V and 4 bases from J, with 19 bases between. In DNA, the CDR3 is TGTGCCAGCACCCTTCCCGGGACTATATCCTATGGCTACACCTTC. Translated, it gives CASTLPGTISYGYTF.

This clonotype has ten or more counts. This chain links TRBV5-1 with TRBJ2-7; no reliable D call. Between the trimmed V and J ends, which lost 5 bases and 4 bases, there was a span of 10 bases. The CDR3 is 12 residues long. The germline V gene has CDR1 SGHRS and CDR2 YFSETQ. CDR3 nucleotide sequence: TGCGCCAGCAGTTTAAGGGCGTACGAGCAGTACTTC. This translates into CASSLRAYEQYF.

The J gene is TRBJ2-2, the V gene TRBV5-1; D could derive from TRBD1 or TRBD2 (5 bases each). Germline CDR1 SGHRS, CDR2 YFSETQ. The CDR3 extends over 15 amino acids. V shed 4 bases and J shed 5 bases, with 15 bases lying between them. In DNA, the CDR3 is TGCGCCAGCAGCCCGGCGGCAGGGAGTACCGGGGAGCTGTTTTTT. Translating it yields CASSPAAGSTGELFF. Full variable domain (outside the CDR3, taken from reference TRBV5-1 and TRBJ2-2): KAGVTQTPRYLIKTRGQQVTLSCSPISGHRSVSWYQQTPGQGLQFLFEYFSETQRNKGNFPGRFSGRQFSNSRSEMNVSTLELGDSALYLCASSPAAGSTGELFFGEGSRLTVL.

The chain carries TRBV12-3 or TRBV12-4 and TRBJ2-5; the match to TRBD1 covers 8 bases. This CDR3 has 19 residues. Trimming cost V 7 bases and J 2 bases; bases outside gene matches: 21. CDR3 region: CASNLQRTGNFAKQETQYF. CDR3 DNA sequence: TGTGCCAGCAACCTCCAACGGACAGGGAATTTCGCGAAACAAGAGACCCAGTACTTC.

CDR3 protein: CASSFLSLNYGYTF. CDR3 nucleotide sequence: TGTGCCAGCAGTTTTCTCTCCCTTAACTATGGCTACACCTTC. The chain recombines TRBV12-3 or TRBV12-4 with TRBJ1-2; the D is unclear. This CDR3 contains 14 residues. V was cut by 3 bases and J by 1 base, with 9 bases left in between.

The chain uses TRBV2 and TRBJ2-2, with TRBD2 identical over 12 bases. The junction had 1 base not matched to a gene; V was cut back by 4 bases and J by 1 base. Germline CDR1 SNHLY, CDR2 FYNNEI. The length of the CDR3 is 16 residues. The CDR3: CASSALAGGNTGELFF. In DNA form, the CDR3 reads TGTGCCAGCAGTGCACTAGCGGGAGGGAACACCGGGGAGCTGTTTTTT.

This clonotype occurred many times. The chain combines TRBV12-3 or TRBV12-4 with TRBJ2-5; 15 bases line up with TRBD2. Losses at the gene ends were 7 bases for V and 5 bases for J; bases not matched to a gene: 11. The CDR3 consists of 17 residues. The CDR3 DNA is TGTGCCAGCAACAAAGGGACTAGCGGGGGGACCAAGGAGACCCAGTACTTC. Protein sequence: CASNKGTSGGTKETQYF.

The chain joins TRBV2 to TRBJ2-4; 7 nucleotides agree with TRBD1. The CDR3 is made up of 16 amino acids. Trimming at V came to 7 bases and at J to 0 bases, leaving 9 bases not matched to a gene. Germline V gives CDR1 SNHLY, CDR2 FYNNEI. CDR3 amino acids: CASNLGQVLAKNIQYF. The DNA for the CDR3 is TGTGCCAGCAACCTCGGACAGGTGCTAGCCAAAAACATTCAGTACTTC.

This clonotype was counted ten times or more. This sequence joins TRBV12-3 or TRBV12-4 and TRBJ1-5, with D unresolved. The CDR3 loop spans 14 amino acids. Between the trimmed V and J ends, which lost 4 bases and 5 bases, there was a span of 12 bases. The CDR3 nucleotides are TGTGCCAGCAGTTCGGCAGGTCCGTATCAGCCCCAGCATTTT. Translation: CASSSAGPYQPQHF.

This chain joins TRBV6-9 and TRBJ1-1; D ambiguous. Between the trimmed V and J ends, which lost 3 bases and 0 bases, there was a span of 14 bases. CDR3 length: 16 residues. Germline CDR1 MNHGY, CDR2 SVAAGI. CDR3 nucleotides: TGTGCCAGCAGTTACTCTAGGAGGGCCTTGAACACTGAAGCTTTCTTT. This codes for CASSYSRRALNTEAFF.

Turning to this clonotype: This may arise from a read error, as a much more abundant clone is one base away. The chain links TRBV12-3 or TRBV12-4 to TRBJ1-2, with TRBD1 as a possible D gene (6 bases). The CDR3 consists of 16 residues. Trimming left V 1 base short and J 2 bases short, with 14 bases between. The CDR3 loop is CASSLGPGASNYGYTF. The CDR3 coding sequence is TGTGCCAGCAGTTTAGGACCAGGGGCCTCAAACTATGGCTACACCTTC.

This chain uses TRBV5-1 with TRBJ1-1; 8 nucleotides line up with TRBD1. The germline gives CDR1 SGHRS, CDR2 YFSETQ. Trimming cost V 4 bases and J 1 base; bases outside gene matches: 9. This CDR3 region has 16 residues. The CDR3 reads CASSSSGQVRNTEAFF. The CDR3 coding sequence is TGCGCCAGCAGCAGCTCGGGACAGGTCCGGAACACTGAAGCTTTCTTT.

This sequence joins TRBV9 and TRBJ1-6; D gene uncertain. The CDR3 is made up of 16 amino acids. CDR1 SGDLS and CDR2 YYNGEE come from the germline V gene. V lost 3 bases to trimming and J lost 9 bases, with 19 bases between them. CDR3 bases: TGTGCCAGCAGCGAGACCCCATTCCCAGGTGGTTCACCCCTCCACTTT. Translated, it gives CASSETPFPGGSPLHF.

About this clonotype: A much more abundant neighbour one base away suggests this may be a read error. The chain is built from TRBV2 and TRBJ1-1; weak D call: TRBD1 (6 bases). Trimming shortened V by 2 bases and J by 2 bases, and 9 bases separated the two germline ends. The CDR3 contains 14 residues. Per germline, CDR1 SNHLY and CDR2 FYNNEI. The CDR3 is CASSERGINTEAFF. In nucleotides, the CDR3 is TGTGCCAGCAGTGAAAGGGGGATAAACACTGAAGCTTTCTTT.

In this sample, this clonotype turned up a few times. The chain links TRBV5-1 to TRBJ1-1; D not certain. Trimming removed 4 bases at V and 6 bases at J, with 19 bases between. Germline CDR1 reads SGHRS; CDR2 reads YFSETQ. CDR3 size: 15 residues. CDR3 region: CASSQRTGPRAEAFF. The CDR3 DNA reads TGCGCCAGCAGCCAACGGACCGGGCCCCGCGCTGAAGCTTTCTTT.

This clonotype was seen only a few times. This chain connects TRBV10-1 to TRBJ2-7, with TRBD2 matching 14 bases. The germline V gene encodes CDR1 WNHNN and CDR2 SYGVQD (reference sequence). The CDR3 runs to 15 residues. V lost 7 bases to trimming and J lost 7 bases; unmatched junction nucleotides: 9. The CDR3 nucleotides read TGCGCCAGCAAGGGACTAGCGGGAGTCCGTCAAGAGCAGTACTTC. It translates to CASKGLAGVRQEQYF.

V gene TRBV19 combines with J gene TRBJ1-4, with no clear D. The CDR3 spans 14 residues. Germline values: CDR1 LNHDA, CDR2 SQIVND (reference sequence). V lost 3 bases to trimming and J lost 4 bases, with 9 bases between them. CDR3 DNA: TGTGCCAGTAGTATTGGCAGCCTTAATGAAAAACTGTTTTTT. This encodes CASSIGSLNEKLFF.

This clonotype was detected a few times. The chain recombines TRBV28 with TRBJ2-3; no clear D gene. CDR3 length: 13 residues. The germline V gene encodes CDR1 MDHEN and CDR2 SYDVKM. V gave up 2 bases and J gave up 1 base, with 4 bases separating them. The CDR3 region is CASSLGGTDTQYF. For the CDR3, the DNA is TGTGCCAGCAGTTTAGGGGGCACAGATACGCAGTATTTT.

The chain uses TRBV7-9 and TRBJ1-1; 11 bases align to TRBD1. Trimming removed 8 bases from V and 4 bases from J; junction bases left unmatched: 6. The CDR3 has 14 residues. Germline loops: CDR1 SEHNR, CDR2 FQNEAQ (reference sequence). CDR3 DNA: TGTGCCAGCCAGCGGGACAGGGGGGCCACTGAAGCTTTCTTT. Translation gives CASQRDRGATEAFF.

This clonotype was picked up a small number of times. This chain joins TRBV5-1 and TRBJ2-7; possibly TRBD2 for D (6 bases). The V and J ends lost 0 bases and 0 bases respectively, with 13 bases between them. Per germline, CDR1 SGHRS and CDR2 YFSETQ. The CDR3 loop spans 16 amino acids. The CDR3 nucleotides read TGCGCCAGCAGCTTGGTAATGGCGGGGCTCTCCTACGAGCAGTACTTC. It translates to CASSLVMAGLSYEQYF.